This record looks at one T cell receptor beta chain sequence and its context. The antigen is undetermined. This record comes from a study of T-cell reconstitution after alpha-beta-depleted transplantation in children. The TCRbeta library was prepared with unique molecular identifiers. TCRdb analysed the PCR reads with MiXCR anew, one entry per CDR3 protein. The sample lists 700,000 or so distinct CDR3 sequences; 13% were seen once. Study-wide results and caveats: Fresh T-cell production supplied most of the T-cell counts and diversity seen one year after transplant. At around two months after transplant, the alpha-beta T cells were reportedly derived from several hundred expanded clones that came from non-depleted graft cells. Certain patients had high TCRbeta diversity at day 60, and it came from recipient T cells and thymic progenitors that survived.

This receptor was taken from a girl aged 2-10 years with congenital amegakaryocytic thrombocytopenia, due to receive a stem cell transplant. Material: PBMCs, obtained before TCRalphabeta/CD19-depleted stem cell transplant.

The CDR3 sequence is CASSSQGGRQFF. CDR3 nucleotides: TGCGCCAGCAGCTCGCAGGGGGGCCGGCAGTTCTTC. J is TRBJ2-1 and V is TRBV5-1; D may be TRBD1 (7 bases). This CDR3 comprises 12 residues. Germline CDR1 reads SGHRS; CDR2 reads YFSETQ. V gave up 3 bases and J gave up 12 bases, with 13 bases separating them.